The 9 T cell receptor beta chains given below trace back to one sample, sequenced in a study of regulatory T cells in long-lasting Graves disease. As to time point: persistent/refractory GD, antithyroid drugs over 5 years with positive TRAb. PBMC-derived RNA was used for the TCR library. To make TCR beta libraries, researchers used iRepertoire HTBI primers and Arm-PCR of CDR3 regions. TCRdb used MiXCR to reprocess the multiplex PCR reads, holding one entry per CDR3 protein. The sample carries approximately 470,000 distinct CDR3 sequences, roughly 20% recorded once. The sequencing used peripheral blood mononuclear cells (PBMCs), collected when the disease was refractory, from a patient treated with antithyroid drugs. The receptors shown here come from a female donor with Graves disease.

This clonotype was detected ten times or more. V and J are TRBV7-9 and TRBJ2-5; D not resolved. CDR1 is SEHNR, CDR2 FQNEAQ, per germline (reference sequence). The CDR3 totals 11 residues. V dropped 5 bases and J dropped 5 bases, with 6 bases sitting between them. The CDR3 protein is CASSAMETQYF. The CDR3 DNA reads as TGTGCCAGCAGCGCCATGGAGACCCAGTACTTC.

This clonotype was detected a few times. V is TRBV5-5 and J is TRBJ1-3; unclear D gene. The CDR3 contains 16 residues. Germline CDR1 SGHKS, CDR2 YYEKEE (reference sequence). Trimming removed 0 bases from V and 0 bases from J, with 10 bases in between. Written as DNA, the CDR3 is TGTGCCAGCAGCTTGGCACCCACCTACTCTGGAAACACCATATATTTT. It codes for CASSLAPTYSGNTIYF.

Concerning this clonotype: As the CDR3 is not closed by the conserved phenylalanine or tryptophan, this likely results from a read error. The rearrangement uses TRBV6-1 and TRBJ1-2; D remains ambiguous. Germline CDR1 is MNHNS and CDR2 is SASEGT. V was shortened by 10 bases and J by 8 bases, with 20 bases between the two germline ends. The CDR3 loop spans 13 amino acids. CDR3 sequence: CATSDRTIGGYTS. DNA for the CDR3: TGTGCCACCTCGGACCGAACTATTGGGGGCTACACCTCC.

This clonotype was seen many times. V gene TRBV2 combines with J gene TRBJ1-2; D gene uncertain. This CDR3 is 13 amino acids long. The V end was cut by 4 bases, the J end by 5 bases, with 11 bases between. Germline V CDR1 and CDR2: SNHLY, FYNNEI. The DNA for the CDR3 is TGTGCCAGCAGTGTGGTGCCAGAGTATGGCTACACCTTC. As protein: CASSVVPEYGYTF.

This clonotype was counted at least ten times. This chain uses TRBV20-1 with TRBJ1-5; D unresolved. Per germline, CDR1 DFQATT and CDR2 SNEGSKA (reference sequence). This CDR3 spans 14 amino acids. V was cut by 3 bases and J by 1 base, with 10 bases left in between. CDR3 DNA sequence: TGCAGTGCTAGTTCCAGGTCGAGCAATCAGCCCCAGCATTTT. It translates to CSASSRSSNQPQHF.

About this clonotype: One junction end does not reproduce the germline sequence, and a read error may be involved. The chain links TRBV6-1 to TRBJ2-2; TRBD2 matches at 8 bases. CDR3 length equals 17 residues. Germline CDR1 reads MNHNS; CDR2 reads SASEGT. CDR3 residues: CASREAATSGHTGELFF. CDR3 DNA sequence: TGTGCCAGCAGAGAAGCCGCTACTAGCGGACACACCGGGGAGCTGTTTTTT.

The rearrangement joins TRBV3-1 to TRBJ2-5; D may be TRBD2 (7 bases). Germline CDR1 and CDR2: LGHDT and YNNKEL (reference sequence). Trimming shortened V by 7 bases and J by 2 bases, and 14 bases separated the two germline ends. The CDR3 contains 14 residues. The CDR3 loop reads CASNPGGRQETQYF. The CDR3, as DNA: TGTGCCAGCAACCCGGGGGGCAGACAAGAGACCCAGTACTTC.

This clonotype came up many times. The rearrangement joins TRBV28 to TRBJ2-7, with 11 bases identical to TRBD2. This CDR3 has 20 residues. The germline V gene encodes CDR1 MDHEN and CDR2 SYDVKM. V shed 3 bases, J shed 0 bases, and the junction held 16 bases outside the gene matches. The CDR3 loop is CASSFPVLAQTSGTSYEQYF. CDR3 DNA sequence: TGTGCCAGCAGTTTCCCCGTTTTGGCCCAGACTAGCGGGACCTCCTACGAGCAGTACTTC.

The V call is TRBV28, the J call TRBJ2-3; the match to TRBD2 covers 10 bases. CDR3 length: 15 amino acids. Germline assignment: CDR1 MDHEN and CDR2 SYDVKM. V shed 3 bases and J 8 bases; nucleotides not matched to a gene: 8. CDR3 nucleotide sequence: TGTGCCAGCAGTTTCCGTTGGAGCGGGAGGGCTACGCAGTATTTT. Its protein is CASSFRWSGRATQYF.